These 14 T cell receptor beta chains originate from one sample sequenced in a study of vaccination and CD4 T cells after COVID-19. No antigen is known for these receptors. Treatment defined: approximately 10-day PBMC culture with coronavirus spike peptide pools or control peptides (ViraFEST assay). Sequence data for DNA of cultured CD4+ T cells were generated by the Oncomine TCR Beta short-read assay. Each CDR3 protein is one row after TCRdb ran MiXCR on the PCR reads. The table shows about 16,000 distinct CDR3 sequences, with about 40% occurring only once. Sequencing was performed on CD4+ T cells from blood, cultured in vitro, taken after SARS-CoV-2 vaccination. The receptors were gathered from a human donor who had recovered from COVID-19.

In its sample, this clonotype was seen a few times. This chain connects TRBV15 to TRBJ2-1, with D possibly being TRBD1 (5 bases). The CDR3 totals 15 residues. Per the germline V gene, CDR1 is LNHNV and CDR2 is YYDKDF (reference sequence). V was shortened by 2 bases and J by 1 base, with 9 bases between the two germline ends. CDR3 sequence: CATSRLQGSYNEQFF. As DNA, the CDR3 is TGTGCCACCAGCAGATTGCAGGGTTCCTACAATGAGCAGTTCTTC.

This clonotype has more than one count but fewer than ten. CDR3 residues: CASSKTPGQDTGELFF. CDR3 nucleotides: TGTGCCAGCAGTAAAACCCCGGGACAGGACACCGGGGAGCTGTTTTTT. The rearrangement joins TRBV27 to TRBJ2-2; 8 positions agree with TRBD1. The CDR3 contains 16 residues. After removal of 5 bases from V and 3 bases from J, the junction contained 8 bases not matched to a gene. Germline-derived CDR1 and CDR2 are MNHEY and SMNVEV (reference sequence).

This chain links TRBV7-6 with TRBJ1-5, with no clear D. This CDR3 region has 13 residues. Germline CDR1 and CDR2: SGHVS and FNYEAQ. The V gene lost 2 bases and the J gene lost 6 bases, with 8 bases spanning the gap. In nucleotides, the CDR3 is TGTGCCAGCAGCTTAAGCCGGGTTCAGCCCCAGCATTTT. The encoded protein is CASSLSRVQPQHF.

The CDR3 protein is CSARGAGELPYEQYF. The CDR3 bases are TGCAGTGCTAGGGGAGCGGGAGAGCTTCCCTACGAGCAGTACTTC. The chain joins TRBV20-1 to TRBJ2-7, with 8 positions matching TRBD2. CDR1 DFQATT and CDR2 SNEGSKA come from the germline V gene (reference sequence). V dropped 3 bases and J dropped 2; count of bases not matched to a gene: 9. The CDR3 covers 15 residues.

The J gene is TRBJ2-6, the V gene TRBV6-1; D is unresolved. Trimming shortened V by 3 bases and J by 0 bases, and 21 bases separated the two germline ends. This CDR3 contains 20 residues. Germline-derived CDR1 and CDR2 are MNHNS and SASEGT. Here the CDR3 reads CASSDGFRNRISSGANVLTF. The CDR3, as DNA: TGTGCCAGCAGTGACGGTTTCAGGAATAGAATTAGCTCTGGGGCCAACGTCCTGACTTTC.

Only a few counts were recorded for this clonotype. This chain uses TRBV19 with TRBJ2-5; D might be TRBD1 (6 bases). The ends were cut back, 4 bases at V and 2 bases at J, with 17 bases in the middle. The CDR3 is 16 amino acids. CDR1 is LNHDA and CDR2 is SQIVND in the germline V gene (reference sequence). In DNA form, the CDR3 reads TGTGCCAGTAGTAGACGAAAAGGGGGATTACAAGAGACCCAGTACTTC. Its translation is CASSRRKGGLQETQYF.

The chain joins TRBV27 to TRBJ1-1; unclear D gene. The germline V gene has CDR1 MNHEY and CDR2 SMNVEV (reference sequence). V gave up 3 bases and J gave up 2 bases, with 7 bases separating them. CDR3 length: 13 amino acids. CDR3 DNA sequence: TGTGCCAGCAGTTTCAGGAGAAACACTGAAGCTTTCTTT. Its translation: CASSFRRNTEAFF.

Written as DNA, the CDR3 is TGCAGTGCCCCGAGGAGCGGGAGGGCCAATGAGCAGTTCTTC. Translation gives CSAPRSGRANEQFF. V and J are TRBV20-1 and TRBJ2-1; 10 nucleotides agree with TRBD2. The length of the CDR3 is 14 residues. V dropped 6 bases and J dropped 6; count of bases not matched to a gene: 8. The V gene's germline CDR1 is DFQATT and CDR2 SNEGSKA (reference sequence).

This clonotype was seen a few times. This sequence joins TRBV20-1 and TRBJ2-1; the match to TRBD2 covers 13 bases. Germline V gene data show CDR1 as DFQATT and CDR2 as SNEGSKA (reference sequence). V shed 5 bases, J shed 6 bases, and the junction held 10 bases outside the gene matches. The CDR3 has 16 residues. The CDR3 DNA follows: TGCAGTGCTCCTCTTCCGGGACTAGCGGGACGCAATGAGCAGTTCTTC. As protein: CSAPLPGLAGRNEQFF.

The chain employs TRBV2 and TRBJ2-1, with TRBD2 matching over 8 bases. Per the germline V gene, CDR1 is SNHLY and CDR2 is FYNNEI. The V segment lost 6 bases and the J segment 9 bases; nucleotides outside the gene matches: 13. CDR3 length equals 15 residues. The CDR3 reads CASSRVGTREGEQFF. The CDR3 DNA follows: TGTGCCAGCAGCAGGGTAGGGACTAGAGAAGGTGAGCAGTTCTTC.

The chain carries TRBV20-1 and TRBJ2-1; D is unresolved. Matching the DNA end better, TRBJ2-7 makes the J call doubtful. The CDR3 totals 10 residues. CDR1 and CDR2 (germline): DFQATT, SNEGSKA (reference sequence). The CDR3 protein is CSALNYEQYF. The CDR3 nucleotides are TGCAGTGCCTTGAATTACGAGCAGTACTTC.

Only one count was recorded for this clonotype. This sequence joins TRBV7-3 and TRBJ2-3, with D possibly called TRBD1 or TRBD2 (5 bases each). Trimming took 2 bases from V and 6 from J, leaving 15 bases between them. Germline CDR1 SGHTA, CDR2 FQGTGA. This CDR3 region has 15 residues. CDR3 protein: CASSLYGQGADTQYF. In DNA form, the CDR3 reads TGTGCCAGCAGCTTATATGGGCAGGGAGCGGATACGCAGTATTTT.

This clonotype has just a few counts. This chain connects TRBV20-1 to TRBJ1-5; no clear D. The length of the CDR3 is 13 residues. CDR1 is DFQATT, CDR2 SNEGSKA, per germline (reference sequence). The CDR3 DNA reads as TGCAGCGTTCCGGGCGGGAGCAATCAGCCCCAGCATTTT. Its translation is CSVPGGSNQPQHF.

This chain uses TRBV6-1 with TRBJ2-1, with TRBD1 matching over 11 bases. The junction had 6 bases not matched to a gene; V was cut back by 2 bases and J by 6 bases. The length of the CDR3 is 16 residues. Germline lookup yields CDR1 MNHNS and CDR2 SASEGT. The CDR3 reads CASSERTGTGGNEQFF. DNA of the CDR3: TGTGCCAGCAGTGAAAGAACCGGGACAGGGGGCAATGAGCAGTTCTTC.